A single sample gave rise to the 21 T cell receptor beta chains below, sequenced in a study of beta chain features in type 1 diabetes. Every isolated RNA sample was fully reverse transcribed, so sequencing captured expressed TCRB transcripts. Here immunoSEQ multiplex PCR was the method, and the copy in TCRdb shows in-frame clones only, minus some. Found here are 200,000 to 300,000 clones, 11% of them singletons; the top ten hold 0.017%. No antigens are known for them. Broader study findings: Shortening of TCRB CDR3s, moderate but significant, appeared in all four CD4+ subsets of Type 1 diabetes patients.

The sequencing input was naive CD4+ T cells from blood. Receptors were obtained from a man aged 25-45 years with type 1 diabetes.

The gene calls are TRBV30 and TRBJ2-3; maybe TRBD1 (6 bases). Trimming cost V 4 bases and J 4 bases, with 9 bases left between them. CDR3 length: 12 residues. From germline, CDR1 is GTSNPN and CDR2 SVGIG (reference sequence). DNA for the CDR3: TGTGCCTGGAACCAGGGGCCAGATACGCAGTATTTT. Translating gives CAWNQGPDTQYF.

Only a few counts were recorded for this clone. The chain is built from TRBV11-2 and TRBJ2-6, with no clear D. There are 14 residues in the CDR3. Deletions cut 6 bases from V and 3 bases from J, with 9 bases between. Germline V gene lookup returns CDR1 SGHAT and CDR2 FQNNGV. The CDR3 is CASRFLGGANVLTF. DNA of the CDR3: TGTGCCAGCAGGTTTCTCGGTGGGGCCAACGTCCTGACTTTC.

This clone was detected a few times. Other DNA sequences in the same sample also yield this CDR3. V usage is TRBV30 and J usage is TRBJ2-3; 8 bases fit TRBD2. The CDR3 covers 11 residues. With V trimmed by 4 bases and J by 6 bases, 0 bases remained unmatched. CDR1 GTSNPN and CDR2 SVGIG come from the germline V gene (reference sequence). CDR3 residues: CAWTSGDTQYF. DNA of the CDR3: TGTGCCTGGACTAGCGGGGATACGCAGTATTTT.

This clone appeared a few times. This chain joins TRBV2 and TRBJ1-4; D ambiguous. This CDR3 contains 13 residues. V was clipped by 6 bases and J by 4 bases, with 9 bases between them. In germline, CDR1 is SNHLY, CDR2 FYNNEI. The CDR3, as DNA: TGTGCCAGCAGGGGAGAATTTAATGAAAAACTGTTTTTT. Translated: CASRGEFNEKLFF.

CDR3 coding DNA: TGTGCCAGCAGTTACGGCAGGTCCTCGATGGAGTACTTC. Its protein is CASSYGRSSMEYF. The chain carries TRBV6-5 and TRBJ2-7; D is unresolved. The length of the CDR3 is 13 residues. V was shortened by 2 bases and J by 11 bases, with 16 bases between the two germline ends. CDR1 is MNHEY, CDR2 SVGAGI, per germline.

There are a few counts of this clone. The chain is built from TRBV19 and TRBJ2-7, with D perhaps matching TRBD2 (7 bases). This CDR3 is built from 15 residues. Germline CDR1 reads LNHDA; CDR2 reads SQIVND (reference sequence). With 3 bases removed from V and 0 bases from J, the gap between germline ends came to 12 bases. CDR3 sequence reads: CASSIGAGASYEQYF. Here the CDR3 DNA reads TGTGCCAGTAGTATCGGGGCGGGGGCCTCCTACGAGCAGTACTTC.

The V and J genes are TRBV18 and TRBJ1-2, with a possible D match to TRBD1 (5 bases). Germline V gene data show CDR1 as KGHSH and CDR2 as LQKENI. Deletions cut 3 bases from V and 0 bases from J, with 5 bases between. This CDR3 is 13 amino acids long. The CDR3 loop reads CASSPRANYGYTF. The CDR3 nucleotides read TGTGCCAGCTCACCCAGGGCTAACTATGGCTACACCTTC.

V and J are TRBV5-4 and TRBJ1-1; possible D gene TRBD1, 5 bases. Germline CDR1 is SGHNT and CDR2 is YYREEE (reference sequence). The CDR3 runs 15 residues. The ends were cut back, 3 bases at V and 1 base at J, with 13 bases in the middle. The CDR3 bases are TGTGCCAGCAGCTCTCGACAGAACGCGAACACTGAAGCTTTCTTT. This codes for CASSSRQNANTEAFF.

V usage is TRBV18 and J usage is TRBJ2-7; TRBD1 agrees at 7 bases. The CDR3 extends over 15 amino acids. CDR1 KGHSH and CDR2 LQKENI come from the germline V gene. The junction had 7 bases not matched to a gene; V was cut back by 3 bases and J by 2 bases. CDR3 DNA sequence: TGTGCCAGCTCACCCGGGTGGCAGGGGGCCTACGAGCAGTACTTC. It codes for CASSPGWQGAYEQYF.

The V and J genes are TRBV28 and TRBJ2-4; the match to TRBD1 covers 8 bases. CDR3 length equals 17 residues. The V gene end was trimmed by 5 bases and the J gene end by 6 bases; junction bases not matched to a gene: 15. Germline V gene sequence: CDR1 MDHEN, CDR2 SYDVKM. The CDR3 region has the DNA TGTGCCAGCAGTCTAGCCAGTCTCCAGGGGGCCCGAAACATTCAGTACTTC. This sequence encodes CASSLASLQGARNIQYF. The whole variable domain, remainder taken from reference TRBV28 and TRBJ2-4, is DVKVTQSSRYLVKRTGEKVFLECVQDMDHENMFWYRQDPGLGLRLIYFSYDVKMKEKGDIPEGYSVSREKKERFSLILESASTNQTSMYLCASSLASLQGARNIQYFGAGTRLSVL.

The rearrangement links TRBV30 to TRBJ1-5; 9 bases are shared with TRBD1. Germline lookup yields CDR1 GTSNPN and CDR2 SVGIG (reference sequence). The CDR3 is 13 residues long. The trim removed 5 bases at V and 4 bases at J, leaving 3 bases unmatched. The CDR3, as DNA: TGTGCCTGGGGGGACAGGGAAAATCAGCCCCAGCATTTT. Translated: CAWGDRENQPQHF.

This clone was counted only a few times. The chain joins TRBV9 to TRBJ2-1; weak D call: TRBD1 (6 bases). The CDR3 loop spans 15 amino acids. V gave up 0 bases and J gave up 8 bases, with 15 bases separating them. The germline CDR1 and CDR2 sequences are SGDLS and YYNGEE. The CDR3 DNA is TGTGCCAGCAGCGTAGTACCCCTCCCAGGGGATGAGCAGTTCTTC. It translates to CASSVVPLPGDEQFF.

CDR3 residues: CASHWGGGPNTGELFF. The CDR3 nucleotides read TGCGCCAGCCACTGGGGAGGTGGACCGAACACCGGGGAGCTGTTTTTT. The chain joins TRBV5-1 to TRBJ2-2, with D possibly matching TRBD2 (6 bases). CDR3 length: 16 residues. In germline, CDR1 is SGHRS, CDR2 YFSETQ. V gave up 7 bases and J gave up 0 bases, with 16 bases separating them. The full variable domain, with the rest looked up from reference TRBV5-1 and TRBJ2-2, is KAGVTQTPRYLIKTRGQQVTLSCSPISGHRSVSWYQQTPGQGLQFLFEYFSETQRNKGNFPGRFSGRQFSNSRSEMNVSTLELGDSALYLCASHWGGGPNTGELFFGEGSRLTVL.

This clone has more than one count but fewer than ten. The rearrangement links TRBV4-3 to TRBJ2-1; D is perhaps TRBD1 (6 bases). CDR1 and CDR2 from the germline V gene are LGHNA and YSLEER. V lost 0 bases, J lost 5 bases, and 23 bases lay in between. This CDR3 has 19 amino acids. The CDR3 loop is CASSQDRPRQAPSNNEQFF. CDR3 DNA: TGCGCCAGCAGCCAAGATAGGCCACGACAGGCTCCTTCAAACAATGAGCAGTTCTTC.

The gene calls are TRBV28 and TRBJ2-1, with TRBD2 matching 12 bases. The CDR3 sequence is 15 residues long. CDR1 is MDHEN, CDR2 SYDVKM, per germline. With V trimmed by 4 bases and J by 5 bases, 3 bases remained unmatched. The CDR3 DNA reads as TGTGCCAGCAGTTCTCTAGCGGGGGGGAACAATGAGCAGTTCTTC. Translating it yields CASSSLAGGNNEQFF.

In this sample, this clone turned up a few times. The genes are TRBV2 and TRBJ1-2, with a weak D call TRBD1 (6 bases). V lost 11 bases to trimming and J lost 1 base, with 8 bases between them. Per the germline V gene, CDR1 is SNHLY and CDR2 is FYNNEI. This CDR3 is built from 11 residues. CDR3 loop: CALQGNYGYTF. In DNA, the CDR3 is TGTGCCCTACAGGGTAACTATGGCTACACCTTC. Together with reference TRBV2 and TRBJ1-2, the CDR3 gives the full variable domain: EPEVTQTPSHQVTQMGQEVILRCVPISNHLYFYWYRQILGQKVEFLVSFYNNEISEKSEIFDDQFSVERPDGSNFTLKIRSTKLEDSAMYFCALQGNYGYTFGSGTRLTVV.

This clone appeared a few times. The chain recombines TRBV7-2 with TRBJ2-7; 11 bases are shared with TRBD2. From germline, CDR1 is SGHTA and CDR2 FQGNSA. The length of the CDR3 is 15 residues. Losses at the gene ends were 5 bases for V and 2 bases for J; bases not matched to a gene: 5. The CDR3 DNA follows: TGTGCCAGCAGCAAAACTAGCGGGGGAGCCTACGAGCAGTACTTC. It codes for CASSKTSGGAYEQYF.

This clone was detected only a few times. The J gene is TRBJ2-7, the V gene TRBV7-8; 12 bases line up with TRBD2. Germline assignment: CDR1 SGHVS and CDR2 FQNEAQ. The J segment lost 9 bases and the V segment lost 5 bases, leaving 11 bases of the junction unmatched. CDR3 size: 15 residues. CDR3 in amino acids: CASSERLAGALSQYF. The DNA of the CDR3 is TGTGCCAGCAGCGAGAGACTAGCGGGGGCATTGTCGCAGTACTTC.

The chain carries TRBV4-3 and TRBJ1-1; TRBD1 is a possible D gene (5 bases). Per germline, CDR1 LGHNA and CDR2 YSLEER. The CDR3 is 13 residues long. Deletions cut 1 base from V and 9 bases from J, with 12 bases between. The CDR3, as DNA: TGCGCCAGCAGCCAAGTAGGGGCAGGGAAAGCTTTCTTT. It specifies CASSQVGAGKAFF.

This clone was seen only a few times. The chain combines TRBV14 with TRBJ2-2; TRBD2 is a possible D gene (5 bases). The CDR3 is 14 amino acids. CDR1 and CDR2 from the germline V gene are SGHDN and FVKESK. Trimming stripped 1 base from V and 5 bases from J, with 8 bases between. This CDR3 reads CASSQAPGTGELFF. The CDR3 DNA reads TGTGCCAGCAGCCAAGCGCCGGGAACCGGGGAGCTGTTTTTT.

V is TRBV14 and J is TRBJ2-6; maybe TRBD2 (5 bases). CDR3 length equals 16 residues. Per germline, CDR1 SGHDN and CDR2 FVKESK. V was clipped by 3 bases and J by 0 bases, with 9 bases between them. CDR3 sequence (DNA): TGTGCCAGCAGCCATCCGGGGAGCTCTGGGGCCAACGTCCTGACTTTC. Amino acids: CASSHPGSSGANVLTF.